This T cell receptor (beta chain) emerged from a study of T cell responses to AZD1222 COVID-19 vaccine. Study summary: Whether given at about 4 or about 12 weeks, second doses were pooled.

The CDR3 length is 14 residues. The V end lost 5 bases, the J end lost 2 bases, and 12 bases lay between the germline ends. Germline CDR1 and CDR2: SGHTA and FQGNSA. Assay: immunoSEQ multiplex PCR; the TCRdb copy retains only in-frame clones and omits some. The table includes 99,000 or so clones, around 87% detected once. Remarks on this clone: Its specificity is unknown.

General observations from the study: Mostly white British, mostly female donors; authors suggested clonal diversity may be underestimated.

The V gene is TRBV7-2, the J gene TRBJ2-5; D gene uncertain. The sequence was obtained from an adult in good health. Material: peripheral blood, obtained on day 0 of AZD1222 vaccination. The CDR3 nucleotides read TGTGCCAGCAGCGCCCGACGGATGCAAGAGACCCAGTACTTC. Protein sequence: CASSARRMQETQYF.